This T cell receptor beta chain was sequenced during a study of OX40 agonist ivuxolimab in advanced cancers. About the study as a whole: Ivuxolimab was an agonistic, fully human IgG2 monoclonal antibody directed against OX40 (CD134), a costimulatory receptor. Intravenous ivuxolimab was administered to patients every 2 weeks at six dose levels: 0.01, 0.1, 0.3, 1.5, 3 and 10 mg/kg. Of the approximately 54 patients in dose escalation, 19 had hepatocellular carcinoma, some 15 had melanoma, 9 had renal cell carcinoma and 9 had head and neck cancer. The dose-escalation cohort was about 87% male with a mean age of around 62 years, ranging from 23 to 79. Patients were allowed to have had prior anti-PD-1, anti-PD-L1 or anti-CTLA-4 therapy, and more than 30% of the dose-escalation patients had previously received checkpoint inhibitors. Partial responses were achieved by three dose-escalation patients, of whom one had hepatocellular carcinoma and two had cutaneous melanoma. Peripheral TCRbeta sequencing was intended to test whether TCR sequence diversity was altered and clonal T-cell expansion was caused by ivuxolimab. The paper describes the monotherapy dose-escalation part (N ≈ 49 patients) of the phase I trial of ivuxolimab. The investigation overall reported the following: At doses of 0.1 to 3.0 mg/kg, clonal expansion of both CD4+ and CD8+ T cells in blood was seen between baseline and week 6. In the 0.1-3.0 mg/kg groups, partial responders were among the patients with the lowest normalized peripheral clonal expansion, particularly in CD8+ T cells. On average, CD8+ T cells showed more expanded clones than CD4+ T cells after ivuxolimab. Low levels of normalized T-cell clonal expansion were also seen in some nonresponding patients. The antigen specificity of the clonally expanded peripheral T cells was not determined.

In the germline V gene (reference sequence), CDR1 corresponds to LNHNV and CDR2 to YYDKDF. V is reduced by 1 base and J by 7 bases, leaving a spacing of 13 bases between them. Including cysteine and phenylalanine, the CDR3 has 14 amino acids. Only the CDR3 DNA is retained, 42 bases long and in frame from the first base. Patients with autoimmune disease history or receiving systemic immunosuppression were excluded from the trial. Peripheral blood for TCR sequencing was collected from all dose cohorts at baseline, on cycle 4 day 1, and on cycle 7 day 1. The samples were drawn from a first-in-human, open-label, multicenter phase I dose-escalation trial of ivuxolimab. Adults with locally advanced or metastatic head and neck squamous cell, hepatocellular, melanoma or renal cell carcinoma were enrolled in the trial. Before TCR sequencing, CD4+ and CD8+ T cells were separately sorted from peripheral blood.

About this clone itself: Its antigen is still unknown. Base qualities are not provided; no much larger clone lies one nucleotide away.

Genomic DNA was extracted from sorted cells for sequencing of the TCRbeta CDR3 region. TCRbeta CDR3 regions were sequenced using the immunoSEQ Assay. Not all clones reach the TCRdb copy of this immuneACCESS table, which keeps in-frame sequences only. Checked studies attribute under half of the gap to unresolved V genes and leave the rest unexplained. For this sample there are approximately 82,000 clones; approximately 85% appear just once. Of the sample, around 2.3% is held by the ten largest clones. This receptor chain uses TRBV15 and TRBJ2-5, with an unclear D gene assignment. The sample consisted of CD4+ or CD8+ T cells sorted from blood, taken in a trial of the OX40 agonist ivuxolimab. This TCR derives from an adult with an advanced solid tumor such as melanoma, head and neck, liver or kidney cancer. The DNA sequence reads TGTGCCACCAGCAGAGGTGGAGCCGACGTGACCCAGTACTTC. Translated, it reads CATSRGGADVTQYF.